The 12 T cell receptor beta chains listed next were all sequenced from one sample in a study of post-analysis software for immune sequencing data. Study results and limitations: Patients had higher frequencies than controls of five or six TRBV segments, including TRBV5-6, TRBV5-1 and TRBV20-1.

Each TCR beta cDNA library carried unique molecular identifiers. Using its own MiXCR run on the PCR reads, TCRdb lists one record per CDR3 protein. The data hold over 700,000 distinct CDR3 sequences, with about 32% observed a single time. Their specific antigens are unknown. The sample consisted of blood. The receptors shown here come from a girl aged 10-17 years with multiple sclerosis.

This clonotype showed up just a few times. The chain employs TRBV6-6 and TRBJ2-7; 8 bases fit TRBD1. Germline V CDR1 and CDR2: MNHNY, SVGAGI (reference sequence). The V and J ends lost 0 bases and 7 bases, in that order; junction bases with no gene match: 5. CDR3 length: 14 residues. The CDR3 DNA sequence: TGTGCCAGCAGTTACTCCCCGGACAGGGAGGAGCAGTACTTC. This gives the protein CASSYSPDREEQYF.

This clonotype occurred many times. V usage is TRBV6-2 or TRBV6-3 and J usage is TRBJ2-7, with 15 bases identical to TRBD2. V gave up 5 bases and J gave up 2 bases; unmatched junction bases: 1. The V gene's germline CDR1 is MNHEY and CDR2 SVGEGT. The CDR3 totals 15 residues. CDR3 coding DNA: TGTGCCAGCAGTCGGACTAGCGGGAGGGCCTACGAGCAGTACTTC. It translates to CASSRTSGRAYEQYF.

This clonotype was seen more than once but under ten times. V and J are TRBV6-2 or TRBV6-3 and TRBJ1-2; D is possibly TRBD1 (5 bases). This CDR3 is built from 15 residues. Per germline, CDR1 MNHEY and CDR2 SVGEGT. The CDR3 DNA reads TGTGCGCAGCCGCGGTCCGGGACTTCTAACTATGGCTACACCTTC. Translation gives CAQPRSGTSNYGYTF.

The genes are TRBV4-2 and TRBJ2-3; 11 bases are a match to TRBD2. The CDR3 has 16 residues. Trimming cost V 3 bases and J 1 base; bases outside gene matches: 3. Germline CDR1 and CDR2: LGHNA and YNFKEQ. In DNA, the CDR3 is TGTGCCAGCAGCCAGACGACTAGCGGGGGCACAGATACGCAGTATTTT. It codes for CASSQTTSGGTDTQYF.

This clonotype has just a few counts. The chain combines TRBV21-1 with TRBJ2-4; the table's TRBD1 call for D was not verified on the DNA. The DNA end is a closer match to TRBJ2-5, so the J assignment may be wrong. TRBV21-1 is a documented pseudogene. The CDR3 runs to 15 residues. This CDR3 reads CASSKERDKLETQYF. The CDR3 DNA is TGTGCCAGCAGCAAGGAGCGGGACAAATTGGAGACCCAGTACTTC.

This clonotype appeared a few times. The chain couples TRBV20-1 to TRBJ2-5; TRBD2 matches 9 bases. Germline V gives CDR1 DFQATT, CDR2 SNEGSKA (reference sequence). The CDR3 extends over 16 amino acids. V trimming: 5 bases; J trimming: 4 bases; junction bases outside the gene matches: 14. The CDR3 coding sequence is TGCAGTGCTGGGGGGTTAGCGGGAGCCGGGGGAGAGACCCAGTACTTC. Protein: CSAGGLAGAGGETQYF.

As for this clonotype: An end of the junction does not agree with germline; a read error may underlie this. The chain combines TRBV7-2 with TRBJ2-1, with D uncertain. Germline-derived CDR1 and CDR2 are SGHTA and FQGNSA. There are 12 residues in the CDR3. The CDR3 DNA reads as TGTGCCGGCAGCTTACCGCCGGGCGAGCAGTTCTTC. This translates into CAGSLPPGEQFF.

This clonotype was detected once. J is TRBJ2-7 and V is TRBV12-3 or TRBV12-4, with unresolved D. V lost 1 base and J 6 bases, leaving 7 bases between the germline ends. This CDR3 has 12 residues. This chain's CDR3 is CASSLVPFEQYF. Written as DNA, the CDR3 is TGTGCCAGCAGTTTAGTCCCCTTCGAGCAGTACTTC.

V is TRBV5-1 and J is TRBJ1-4; D is ambiguous. With 0 bases removed from V and 3 bases from J, the gap between germline ends came to 9 bases. Germline loops: CDR1 SGHRS, CDR2 YFSETQ. The CDR3 spans 15 residues. The CDR3 DNA follows: TGCGCCAGCAGCTTGGAACGCCAGCCTAATGAAAAACTGTTTTTT. Its protein is CASSLERQPNEKLFF.

This clonotype was detected only a few times. The chain employs TRBV12-3 or TRBV12-4 and TRBJ1-2; D is unclear. V lost 0 bases and J lost 2, with 10 bases in between. The CDR3 totals 15 residues. For the CDR3, the DNA is TGTGCCAGCAGTTTAGCGTTGAGAGCAAACTATGGCTACACCTTC. Its protein product is CASSLALRANYGYTF.

The table lists this clonotype with many counts. V is TRBV20-1 and J is TRBJ2-5; D perhaps matches TRBD1 (5 bases). Trimming shortened V by 5 bases and J by 4 bases, and 5 bases separated the two germline ends. The CDR3 runs 10 residues. Germline V gene sequence: CDR1 DFQATT, CDR2 SNEGSKA (reference sequence). CDR3 in DNA: TGCAGTGCTCAGGGAGAGACCCAGTACTTC. Protein: CSAQGETQYF.

The count of this clonotype is one. The chain uses TRBV24-1 and TRBJ2-1, with 9 bases lining up with TRBD2. Gene TRBJ2-7 matches the end of the DNA better, so the J call may be wrong. The CDR3 is 17 amino acids. The germline gives CDR1 KGHDR, CDR2 SFDVKD. CDR3 amino acids: CATSDFTSGGFYNEQYF. In DNA form, the CDR3 reads TGTGCCACCAGTGATTTTACCAGCGGGGGGTTCTACAATGAGCAGTACTTC.